This is a list of T cell receptor beta chains from one sample in a study of blood T cells in healthy people across ages. MiXCR was run by TCRdb on the 5' RACE reads, yielding one entry per CDR3 protein. The sample holds 780,000 or so distinct CDR3 sequences, about 55% seen once. The sequencing sample was made of blood. The source of these receptors is a man at least 80 years old in good health. CDR3s include the opening cysteine and the closing phenylalanine or tryptophan. A D gene is named only where the DNA matches it firmly.

TGCAGTGCTAGAGGGGAGGGACGCAGCTCCTACAATGAGCAGTACTTC,CSARGEGRSSYNEQYF,TRBV20-1,TRBD2,TRBJ2-7
TGTGCCAGCAGCCAGGGGTCAGGGCCCGAGCAGTACTTC,CASSQGSGPEQYF,TRBV3-1,NA,TRBJ2-7
TGCAGTGCCCTGGGTAAGGATGGAGAGACCCAGTACTTC,CSALGKDGETQYF,TRBV20-1,NA,TRBJ2-5
TGTGCCAGCAGCAGGGCCAGCGAGCAGTACTTC,CASSRASEQYF,TRBV7-9,NA,TRBJ2-7
TGTGCCAGCAGCTTCGGGACAGGGGTCGAAAAACTGTTTTTT,CASSFGTGVEKLFF,TRBV7-9,TRBD1,TRBJ1-4
TGTGCCAGCAGCTTGGGGTCGGATTTATCCTACGAGCAGTACTTC,CASSLGSDLSYEQYF,TRBV5-5,NA,TRBJ2-7
TGTGCCAGCAGACCACCTCTGAGACAGGACGGGGATGAGCAGTTCTTC,CASRPPLRQDGDEQFF,TRBV12-3/TRBV12-4,NA,TRBJ2-1
TGCAGTGCTAGAGCGGCAGGGCTCGAGCAGTACTTC,CSARAAGLEQYF,TRBV20-1,NA,TRBJ2-7
TGCAGTGCTAGGCCCAGCGGGAGCGCGGATACGCAGTATTTT,CSARPSGSADTQYF,TRBV20-1,TRBD2,TRBJ2-3
TGTGCCAGCAGCTTAGTTCCTGTGGGAGTGGGGGAGCAGTACTTC,CASSLVPVGVGEQYF,TRBV7-2,NA,TRBJ2-7